These T cell receptor beta chains were read from a single sample in a study of CD8 T cells in Susac syndrome. Via MiXCR, TCRdb re-called the immunoSEQ multiplex PCR reads, giving one row per CDR3 protein. The sample lists 150,000 to 200,000 distinct CDR3 sequences; just over 90% were seen once. The sequenced sample consisted of CD4+ T cells from PBMCs. Every receptor here comes from a human donor in good health. CDR3s include the opening cysteine and the closing phenylalanine or tryptophan. Fields, in order: J gene, CDR3 length, D gene, V gene, clone size, CDR3 protein, CDR3 DNA. A D gene is named only where the DNA matches it firmly. Part of the rows lack a size; the others show once, few, many or a class for expanded clones.

>TRBJ2-1|12|NA|TRBV29-1|NA
CSVALIYNEQFF
TGCAGCGTTGCCCTTATCTACAATGAGCAGTTCTTC
>TRBJ2-7|13|NA|TRBV3-1|NA
CASSQEASYEQYF
TGTGCCAGCAGCCAAGAGGCAAGCTACGAGCAGTACTTC
>TRBJ1-6|13|NA|TRBV6-5|NA
CASSPRRDSPLHF
TGTGCCAGCAGCCCTCGACGGGATTCACCCCTCCACTTT
>TRBJ2-1|15|NA|TRBV12-3/TRBV12-4|once
CASSLGGGGYNEQFF
TGTGCCAGCAGTTTGGGCGGGGGCGGCTACAATGAGCAGTTCTTC
>TRBJ2-7|12|NA|TRBV29-1|NA
CSVAGGAYEQYF
TGCAGCGTTGCCGGAGGGGCCTACGAGCAGTACTTC
>TRBJ1-4|13|NA|TRBV20-1|NA
CSAGTAHNEKLFF
TGCAGTGCTGGGACCGCGCATAATGAAAAACTGTTTTTT
>TRBJ1-2|14|NA|TRBV18|NA
CASSLSTENYGYTF
TGTGCCAGCTCATTATCGACAGAGAACTATGGCTACACCTTC
>TRBJ1-2|13|NA|TRBV9|few
CASSVDRNYGYTF
TGTGCCAGCAGCGTAGATAGAAACTATGGCTACACCTTC
>TRBJ2-1|14|TRBD2|TRBV15|NA
CATSGRVRPDEQFF
TGTGCCACCAGCGGGAGGGTCCGCCCCGATGAGCAGTTCTTC
>TRBJ2-3|13|NA|TRBV20-1|NA
CSAISPGTDTQYF
TGCAGTGCTATTTCCCCCGGCACAGATACGCAGTATTTT
>TRBJ1-4|15|NA|TRBV25-1|NA
CASSSAGPTNEKLFF
TGTGCCAGCAGTTCGGCGGGGCCGACTAATGAAAAACTGTTTTTT
>TRBJ2-7|16|NA|TRBV9|NA
CASSAGPDSRTYEQYF
TGTGCCAGCAGCGCCGGTCCGGACAGCAGAACCTACGAGCAGTACTTC
>TRBJ2-3|13|NA|TRBV7-9|NA
CANSQLITDTQYF
TGTGCCAATTCACAGCTTATCACAGATACGCAGTATTTT
>TRBJ2-3|16|TRBD2|TRBV10-3|NA
CAISDRLAGEIDTQYF
TGTGCCATCAGCGATCGACTAGCGGGGGAGATAGATACGCAGTATTTT
>TRBJ2-5|15|TRBD2|TRBV20-1|once
CSARSSGGPGETQYF
TGCAGTGCTAGATCTAGCGGGGGGCCTGGGGAGACCCAGTACTTC
>TRBJ2-6|16|NA|TRBV5-1|NA
CASSLSGDSGANVLTF
TGCGCCAGCAGCTTGAGTGGCGACTCTGGGGCCAACGTCCTGACTTTC
>TRBJ1-5|14|NA|TRBV6-1|NA
CASSQGQNNQPQHF
TGTGCCAGCAGTCAGGGTCAGAACAATCAGCCCCAGCATTTT
>TRBJ1-1|15|NA|TRBV20-1|NA
CSARVRGRGNTEAFF
TGCAGTGCTAGAGTCCGAGGGCGGGGGAACACTGAAGCTTTCTTT
>TRBJ1-2|13|NA|TRBV2|NA
CASKDGAYYGYTF
TGTGCCAGCAAGGACGGGGCCTACTATGGCTACACCTTC
>TRBJ2-3|14|NA|TRBV3-1|NA
CASSLSPTSDTQYF
TGTGCCAGCAGCCTTTCCCCGACTTCAGATACGCAGTATTTT
>TRBJ1-5|14|NA|TRBV3-1|NA
CASSLGDMNQPQHF
TGTGCCAGCAGCCTAGGCGATATGAATCAGCCCCAGCATTTT
>TRBJ2-6|14|NA|TRBV29-1|NA
CSVLPGAGANVLTF
TGCAGCGTACTCCCAGGGGCCGGGGCCAACGTCCTGACTTTC